This is a list of T cell receptor beta chains from one sample in a study of T cell repertoires in cytomegalovirus infection. Antigens for these TCRs are unknown. TCRdb independently ran MiXCR on the reads; one entry per CDR3 protein. The sample yields some 350,000 distinct CDR3 sequences, about 35% seen once. The material sequenced was cultured PBMCs, taken from culture after CMV antigen stimulation. These receptors came from a human donor in good health (CMV status not recorded). Some clones in this sample may be carry-over from other donors' samples. CDR3s include the opening cysteine and the closing phenylalanine or tryptophan.

J gene | V gene | CDR3 protein
TRBJ2-6 | TRBV11-3 | CASSPSRRLAGGPSSGANVLTF
TRBJ2-6 | TRBV4-1 | CASSQEWGAGANVLTF
TRBJ1-2 | TRBV7-2 | CASSFSRVGDGYTF
TRBJ1-5 | TRBV30 | CAWSSTGDQPQHF
TRBJ2-1 | TRBV7-6 | CASSLRLRDNGINEQFF
TRBJ2-1 | TRBV4-1 | CASSQRYWTSGVNEQFF
TRBJ1-3 | TRBV7-2 | CASSATGGLSGNTIYF
TRBJ2-1 | TRBV19 | CASTTSGSYNEQFF
TRBJ1-4 | TRBV6-8 | CASSSRPIGLGEKLFF
TRBJ2-1 | TRBV20-1 | CSARDLRTSGYYNEQFF
TRBJ2-7 | TRBV7-9 | CASTGGGTGSSYEQYF
TRBJ1-1 | TRBV7-2 | CASSLYRPEAFF
TRBJ2-7 | TRBV20-1 | CSARDSTGVFYEQYF
TRBJ2-1 | TRBV24-1 | CATSDLRTSGSSYNEQFF
TRBJ2-7 | TRBV20-1 | CSARPGTSGYEQYF
TRBJ1-1 | TRBV10-1 | CASSESPGKAEAFF
TRBJ1-4 | TRBV29-1 | CSVRTGQGLEKLFF
TRBJ1-5 | TRBV28 | CASSLSGQQSNQPQHF
TRBJ1-1 | TRBV11-3 | CASSTAQENTEAFF
TRBJ1-1 | TRBV5-6 | CASSFLSSVNTEAFF
TRBJ1-1 | TRBV5-5 | CASSLRHPNTEAFF
TRBJ2-7 | TRBV7-2 | CASSSNIYEQYF
TRBJ2-1 | TRBV11-2 | CASSLDMFGLAQYEQFF
TRBJ2-5 | TRBV7-6 | CASSTGLASGETQYF
TRBJ2-1 | TRBV7-2 | CASSGLAGGGHNEQFF
TRBJ1-2 | TRBV7-8 | CASSPNQLTQGNYGYTF
TRBJ2-2 | TRBV7-2 | CASSPLAGRRTGELFF
TRBJ2-2 | TRBV2 | CASRGQPAGELFF
TRBJ2-1 | TRBV7-3 | CASSRRLAEGNEQFF
TRBJ1-6 | TRBV30 | CARTAGDGRNSPLHF
TRBJ2-3 | TRBV7-2 | CASSLGFWGLESTDTQYF
TRBJ2-1 | TRBV7-3 | CASSFRPQSSYNEQFF
TRBJ2-5 | TRBV27 | CASSETSGSPLGETQYF
TRBJ1-1 | TRBV7-9 | CASSLGHVNTEAFF
TRBJ2-4 | TRBV7-9 | CASSLTGGAKNIQYF
TRBJ1-5 | TRBV6-5 | CASHRGIGQPQHF
TRBJ1-1 | TRBV12-3/TRBV12-4 | CASSFARNPPLGAFF
TRBJ2-5 | TRBV7-2 | CASSPQASGRALRETQYF
TRBJ2-5 | TRBV30 | CASTRTGEQETQYF
TRBJ1-2 | TRBV28 | CASSFQGSAGYTF
TRBJ2-1 | TRBV6-1 | CASRETGTTNNEQFF
TRBJ2-3 | TRBV20-1 | CSARDDRGQGDTQYF
TRBJ2-3 | TRBV11-1 | CASSARRGDTQYF
TRBJ1-2 | TRBV27 | CASSLSPASNYGYTF
TRBJ2-2 | TRBV5-1 | CASSLVQEGTGELFF
TRBJ2-1 | TRBV7-2 | CASSPRGVYNEQFF
TRBJ2-3 | TRBV7-6 | CASSLAVTGADTQYF
TRBJ2-7 | TRBV27 | CASSRTLSYEQYF
TRBJ2-1 | TRBV28 | CASSSPGQGEYEQFF
TRBJ2-1 | TRBV2 | CASSEMREHSFYNEQFF
TRBJ2-1 | TRBV7-3 | CASSPLGGPYNEQFF
TRBJ2-2 | TRBV7-3 | CASRSQGATGELFF
TRBJ2-1 | TRBV6-1 | CASSEGGTYREQFF
TRBJ2-1 | TRBV9 | CASSSQGLAGVGEQFF
TRBJ1-3 | TRBV5-1 | CASSLGTGSSGNTIYF
TRBJ2-3 | TRBV7-6 | CASSPSAGTDTQYF
TRBJ2-1 | TRBV7-8 | CASSPSGLTIGEQFF
TRBJ1-4 | TRBV27 | CASRTTNEKLFF
TRBJ1-4 | TRBV11-2 | CASSPDPTNEKLFF